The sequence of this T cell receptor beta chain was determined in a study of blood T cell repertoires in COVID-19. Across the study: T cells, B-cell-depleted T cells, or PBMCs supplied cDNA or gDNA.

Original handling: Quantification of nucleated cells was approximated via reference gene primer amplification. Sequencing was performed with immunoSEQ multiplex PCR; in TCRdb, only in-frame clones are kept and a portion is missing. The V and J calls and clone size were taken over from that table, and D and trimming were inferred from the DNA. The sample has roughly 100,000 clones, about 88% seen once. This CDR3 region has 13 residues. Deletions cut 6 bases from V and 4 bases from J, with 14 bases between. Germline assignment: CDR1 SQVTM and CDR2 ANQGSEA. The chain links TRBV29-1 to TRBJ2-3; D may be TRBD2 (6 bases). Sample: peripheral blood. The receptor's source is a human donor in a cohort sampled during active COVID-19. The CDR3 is CSVRDGSPDTQYF. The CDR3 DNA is TGCAGCGTCCGGGACGGGAGCCCAGATACGCAGTATTTT.